This TCR beta chain was recorded in a study of T cells after yellow fever vaccination. Study-level findings and limits: One caveat is that FACS-sorted repertoires could contain abundant clonotypes contaminating from the bulk population.

In TCRdb, the 5' RACE reads were re-called with MiXCR into one record per CDR3 protein. The sample lists 450,000 to 650,000 distinct CDR3 sequences, 13% occurring once. This clonotype was recorded a few times. Its cognate antigen is unknown. Per germline, CDR1 GTSNPN and CDR2 SVGIG (reference sequence). The CDR3 covers 15 residues. The trim removed 5 bases at V and 3 bases at J, leaving 9 bases unmatched. V and J are TRBV30 and TRBJ1-2, with 10 bases fitting TRBD1. The sample here was PBMCs, taken on the day of the yellow fever booster vaccination. This clonotype originated in a man aged 30 to 45 who received the YFV17D yellow fever vaccine. In nucleotides, the CDR3 is TGTGCCTGGGCCGGGACAGGGGCGATATACTATGGCTACACCTTC. It translates to CAWAGTGAIYYGYTF.